The 20 T cell receptor beta chains listed next were all sequenced from one sample in a study of neoadjuvant anti-PD-1 for oral cavity cancer. Only in-frame clones appear in the TCRdb table, and some are missing; sequencing was by immunoSEQ multiplex PCR. Here the sample spans approximately 15,000 clones, about 70% being singletons. Time point defined: after neoadjuvant nivolumab, at surgical resection. Sequences were derived from PBMCs, sampled after nivolumab (anti-PD-1) treatment. The receptors originated from a person between 40 and 80 years old with oral cavity squamous cell carcinoma.

The chain links TRBV19 to TRBJ1-5; tentative D call: TRBD1 (6 bases). The germline CDR1 and CDR2 sequences are LNHDA and SQIVND (reference sequence). The CDR3 consists of 13 residues. Trimming took 4 bases from V and 6 from J, leaving 10 bases between them. The CDR3 spells CASSKGHGQPQHF. CDR3 nucleotides: TGTGCCAGTAGTAAGGGACACGGTCAGCCCCAGCATTTT. Based on the CDR3 plus reference TRBV19 and TRBJ1-5, the full variable domain is DGGITQSPKYLFRKEGQNVTLSCEQNLNHDAMYWYRQDPGQGLRLIYYSQIVNDFQKGDIAEGYSVSREKKESFPLTVTSAQKNPTAFYLCASSKGHGQPQHFGDGTRLSIL.

The chain links TRBV29-1 to TRBJ2-3, with D uncertain. Germline V gives CDR1 SQVTM, CDR2 ANQGSEA. Trimming pared 3 bases from V and 3 bases from J, leaving 7 bases between. This CDR3 region has 12 residues. CDR3 bases: TGCAGCGTTGAGGCCCAAACAGATACGCAGTATTTT. Protein sequence: CSVEAQTDTQYF.

This chain connects TRBV6-4 to TRBJ1-1; tentative D call: TRBD1 (6 bases). The CDR3 is 14 residues long. The germline V gene encodes CDR1 MRHNA and CDR2 SNTAGT. V lost 5 bases and J lost 4, with 14 bases in between. CDR3 DNA sequence: TGTGCCAGCAGTCTGAAGGTAGGGGGCACTGAAGCTTTCTTT. The encoded protein is CASSLKVGGTEAFF.

V gene TRBV7-8 combines with J gene TRBJ2-4; possible D gene TRBD2, 6 bases. CDR1 is SGHVS and CDR2 is FQNEAQ in the germline V gene. This CDR3 is 16 amino acids long. V was pared by 3 bases and J by 0 bases, with 12 bases between. CDR3 sequence: CASSLRGTLAKNIQYF. The CDR3, as DNA: TGTGCCAGCAGCTTGCGCGGGACTTTAGCCAAAAACATTCAGTACTTC.

The chain joins TRBV30 to TRBJ2-2; D is undetermined. Germline assignment: CDR1 GTSNPN and CDR2 SVGIG (reference sequence). This CDR3 spans 14 amino acids. V lost 4 bases, J lost 2 bases, and 11 bases lay in between. The CDR3: CAWTWQVNTGELFF. DNA of the CDR3: TGTGCCTGGACGTGGCAGGTTAACACCGGGGAGCTGTTTTTT.

This clone occurred a few times. As DNA, the CDR3 is TGTGCCAGCAGTGATTCGGACAGGGGGCAGCCCCAGCATTTT. Its translation is CASSDSDRGQPQHF. The chain has TRBV2 and TRBJ1-5, with 10 bases aligning to TRBD1. In germline, CDR1 is SNHLY, CDR2 FYNNEI. The J segment lost 7 bases and the V segment lost 3 bases, leaving 3 bases of the junction unmatched. This CDR3 contains 14 residues.

V usage is TRBV7-6 and J usage is TRBJ2-2; 7 bases agree with TRBD1. This CDR3 has 17 residues. J was trimmed by 6 bases and V by 5 bases; bases with no gene match: 15. Germline V gene lookup returns CDR1 SGHVS and CDR2 FNYEAQ. CDR3 nucleotide sequence: TGTGCCAGCAGCATTCCAGTCACAGGGGTAGAGGCCGGGGAGCTGTTTTTT. It yields the protein CASSIPVTGVEAGELFF.

The rearrangement joins TRBV5-1 to TRBJ2-1; TRBD1 is a possible D gene (5 bases). Germline-derived CDR1 and CDR2 are SGHRS and YFSETQ. The CDR3 consists of 16 residues. The V end was cut by 4 bases, the J end by 1 base, with 15 bases between. The CDR3 spells CASSLWTSRSYNEQFF. The CDR3 DNA reads TGCGCCAGCAGCCTCTGGACAAGCAGGTCCTACAATGAGCAGTTCTTC.

Only one count was recorded for this clone. The V call is TRBV19, the J call TRBJ2-1; 9 bases map to TRBD1. V was clipped by 6 bases and J by 6 bases; unmatched bases: 9. CDR1 and CDR2 (germline): LNHDA, SQIVND (reference sequence). The CDR3 has 15 amino acids. The DNA for the CDR3 is TGTGCCAGTAGGCGGCCCGGGACAGGGTCCAATGAGCAGTTCTTC. Translated: CASRRPGTGSNEQFF.

CDR3 loop: CASKETSGKTGELFF. The DNA of the CDR3 is TGTGCCAGCAAGGAGACTAGCGGGAAAACCGGGGAGCTGTTTTTT. This chain connects TRBV7-9 to TRBJ2-2, with TRBD2 matching 11 bases. The CDR3 contains 15 residues. CDR1 and CDR2 (germline): SEHNR, FQNEAQ (reference sequence). V gave up 7 bases and J gave up 5 bases; unmatched junction bases: 6.

CDR3 DNA sequence: TGCGCCAGCAGTGGCCGTAGGGTGGGATACGAGCAGTACTTC. It is translated as CASSGRRVGYEQYF. This rearrangement joins TRBV10-2 to TRBJ2-7; D is ambiguous. Trimming pared 4 bases from V and 4 bases from J, leaving 14 bases between. The CDR3 has 14 residues. Germline V gives CDR1 WSHSY, CDR2 SAAADI.

The chain is built from TRBV6-5 and TRBJ2-7; D possibly corresponds to TRBD1 (6 bases). Trimming pared 5 bases from V and 7 bases from J, leaving 21 bases between. The length of the CDR3 is 15 residues. Germline V CDR1 and CDR2: MNHEY, SVGAGI. The CDR3 DNA sequence: TGTGCCAGCAGTGGCGACAGGTTTTCCTTGGAGGAGCAGTACTTC. It encodes CASSGDRFSLEEQYF.

J is TRBJ2-1 and V is TRBV5-1; D remains unclear. The CDR3 sequence is 13 residues long. Per germline, CDR1 SGHRS and CDR2 YFSETQ. Trimming removed 7 bases at V and 5 bases at J, with 13 bases between. This chain's CDR3 is CASLAGDDNEQFF. CDR3 nucleotides: TGCGCCAGCTTGGCTGGGGATGACAATGAGCAGTTCTTC.

This chain joins TRBV27 and TRBJ1-5, with 7 bases fitting TRBD1. The J segment lost 7 bases and the V segment lost 7 bases, leaving 16 bases of the junction unmatched. This CDR3 spans 16 amino acids. CDR1 and CDR2 from the germline V gene are MNHEY and SMNVEV (reference sequence). The DNA of the CDR3 is TGTGCCAGCATCCCAACAGGGGCTGCGTTGGCACAGCCCCAGCATTTT. Translation: CASIPTGAALAQPQHF.

CDR3: CASRKVLGSYNSPLHF. The DNA for the CDR3 is TGTGCCAGTAGGAAGGTGCTGGGCTCCTATAATTCACCCCTCCACTTT. The V gene is TRBV27, the J gene TRBJ1-6; no reliable D call. The CDR3 covers 16 residues. V was shortened by 9 bases and J by 0 bases, with 15 bases between the two germline ends. The germline V gene has CDR1 MNHEY and CDR2 SMNVEV (reference sequence).

This sequence joins TRBV7-3 and TRBJ2-3, with D perhaps matching TRBD2 (6 bases). There are 14 residues in the CDR3. Trimming took 4 bases from V and 4 from J, leaving 12 bases between them. The germline gives CDR1 SGHTA, CDR2 FQGTGA. CDR3 nucleotides: TGTGCCAGCAGCTCCTGGGAGGTCGCAGATACGCAGTATTTT. It yields the protein CASSSWEVADTQYF.

This rearrangement joins TRBV27 to TRBJ1-5, with TRBD1 matching 10 bases. In germline, CDR1 is MNHEY, CDR2 SMNVEV (reference sequence). V lost 4 bases, J lost 8 bases, and 8 bases stayed unmatched. The CDR3 runs 15 residues. This chain's CDR3 is CASSSLGQGEKPQHF. CDR3 DNA sequence: TGTGCCAGCAGTTCCCTCGGACAGGGGGAGAAGCCCCAGCATTTT.

The V and J genes are TRBV30 and TRBJ2-7; TRBD2 matches at 10 bases. Germline V lookup: CDR1 GTSNPN, CDR2 SVGIG (reference sequence). CDR3 length: 16 residues. The junction had 12 bases not matched to a gene; V was cut back by 0 bases and J by 7 bases. The CDR3 DNA is TGTGCCTGGAGTGTACGTCAAGCGGGAGGGCCAAGGGAGCAGTACTTC. This codes for CAWSVRQAGGPREQYF.

This clone was counted between two and nine times. This chain links TRBV28 with TRBJ1-1; D gene ambiguous. V was pared by 10 bases and J by 1 base, with 19 bases between. The CDR3 has 15 amino acids. Germline CDR1 and CDR2: MDHEN and SYDVKM. The CDR3 coding sequence is TGTGCCACCAACCTCCCCCTGGCTGCGAACACTGAAGCTTTCTTT. Translation: CATNLPLAANTEAFF. The whole variable domain, filled in from reference TRBV28 and TRBJ1-1, reads DVKVTQSSRYLVKRTGEKVFLECVQDMDHENMFWYRQDPGLGLRLIYFSYDVKMKEKGDIPEGYSVSREKKERFSLILESASTNQTSMYLCATNLPLAANTEAFFGQGTRLTVV.

V gene TRBV25-1 combines with J gene TRBJ2-7; 7 bases are shared with TRBD1. Germline V CDR1 and CDR2: MGHDK, SYGVNS. V lost 1 base and J lost 5; bases outside the gene matches: 14. The CDR3 has 17 residues. The CDR3 here is CASSELDPRQGSHEQYF. The CDR3 region has the DNA TGTGCCAGCAGTGAATTGGATCCGAGACAGGGTTCCCACGAGCAGTACTTC.